This passage covers 12 T cell receptor beta chains from one sample sequenced in a study of ipilimumab plus nivolumab after autologous stem cell transplantation. The method was immunoSEQ multiplex PCR; TCRdb's version includes in-frame clones alone and lacks a portion of them. The table has some 44,000 clones, roughly 88% seen once. This material consisted of PBMCs, taken in a trial of ipilimumab plus nivolumab as post-transplant consolidation. Receptors originate from a male donor with multiple myeloma.

The chain recombines TRBV2 with TRBJ2-5; 9 nucleotides line up with TRBD1. V trimming: 5 bases; J trimming: 5 bases; junction bases outside the gene matches: 6. The CDR3 has 14 residues. Germline CDR1 and CDR2: SNHLY and FYNNEI. The CDR3 here is CASSQTGGGETQYF. The CDR3 DNA follows: TGTGCCAGCAGTCAAACAGGGGGCGGGGAGACCCAGTACTTC. The whole variable domain, filled in from reference TRBV2 and TRBJ2-5, reads EPEVTQTPSHQVTQMGQEVILRCVPISNHLYFYWYRQILGQKVEFLVSFYNNEISEKSEIFDDQFSVERPDGSNFTLKIRSTKLEDSAMYFCASSQTGGGETQYFGPGTRLLVL.

The chain recombines TRBV18 with TRBJ1-5; 9 bases map to TRBD1. The CDR3 consists of 17 residues. Germline V gene lookup returns CDR1 KGHSH and CDR2 LQKENI. With V trimmed by 5 bases and J by 3 bases, 11 bases remained unmatched. DNA for the CDR3: TGTGCCAGCTCATACACAGGGGGCGCATATAACAATCAGCCCCAGCATTTT. Its translation: CASSYTGGAYNNQPQHF.

This sequence joins TRBV9 and TRBJ1-1; D is possibly TRBD1 (5 bases). V lost 0 bases and J 2 bases, leaving 11 bases between the germline ends. The CDR3 has 15 residues. Germline-derived CDR1 and CDR2 are SGDLS and YYNGEE. The CDR3 reads CASSVGGGVNTEAFF. The CDR3 nucleotides read TGTGCCAGCAGCGTAGGGGGAGGGGTTAACACTGAAGCTTTCTTT.

The chain couples TRBV5-4 to TRBJ2-1; D could derive from TRBD1 or TRBD2 (7 bases each). Germline V gene lookup returns CDR1 SGHNT and CDR2 YYREEE (reference sequence). Trimming removed 4 bases at V and 3 bases at J, with 17 bases between. The CDR3 covers 16 residues. The CDR3 DNA sequence: TGTGCCAGCAGCCCGAGGGGGCGGGGGCTCTACAATGAGCAGTTCTTC. Amino acids: CASSPRGRGLYNEQFF.

J is TRBJ2-5 and V is TRBV7-9; D possibly uses TRBD1 or TRBD2 (5 bases each). Germline V lookup: CDR1 SEHNR, CDR2 FQNEAQ (reference sequence). The CDR3 loop spans 14 amino acids. Trimming took 5 bases from V and 4 from J, leaving 14 bases between them. This chain's CDR3 is CASSLDLGVETQYF. CDR3 bases: TGTGCCAGCAGCCTGGACTTAGGGGTAGAGACCCAGTACTTC.

A few counts support this clone. The V gene is TRBV4-2, the J gene TRBJ2-3; TRBD1 matches at 7 bases. Germline V lookup: CDR1 LGHNA, CDR2 YNFKEQ. With V trimmed by 0 bases and J by 1 base, 4 bases remained unmatched. The CDR3 totals 16 residues. The DNA for the CDR3 is TGTGCCAGCAGCCAAGAGTACGGGACAGGCACAGATACGCAGTATTTT. Its translation is CASSQEYGTGTDTQYF.

The V and J genes are TRBV28 and TRBJ1-4; 9 bases align to TRBD1. Germline trimming cut 5 bases from V and 8 bases from J; bases unmatched to any gene: 9. CDR3 size: 15 residues. CDR1 is MDHEN, CDR2 SYDVKM, per germline. CDR3: CASSLGTGRFEKLFF. CDR3 coding DNA: TGTGCCAGCAGTCTCGGGACAGGGAGGTTCGAAAAACTGTTTTTT.

The chain carries TRBV2 and TRBJ2-7, with D possibly called TRBD1 or TRBD2 (5 bases each). Trimming left V 11 bases short and J 7 bases short, with 18 bases between. The CDR3 contains 12 residues. Germline V gene lookup returns CDR1 SNHLY and CDR2 FYNNEI. CDR3 nucleotides: TGTGCCGGGGGTGGGCATCCTGGGGAGCAGTACTTC. This translates into CAGGGHPGEQYF. Full variable domain (missing parts from reference TRBV2 and TRBJ2-7): EPEVTQTPSHQVTQMGQEVILRCVPISNHLYFYWYRQILGQKVEFLVSFYNNEISEKSEIFDDQFSVERPDGSNFTLKIRSTKLEDSAMYFCAGGGHPGEQYFGPGTRLTVT.

This clone was seen a handful of times. This chain links TRBV5-4 with TRBJ2-7; TRBD2 might be the D (7 bases). V lost 5 bases and J lost 1, with 13 bases in between. CDR3 length: 14 amino acids. Germline lookup yields CDR1 SGHNT and CDR2 YYREEE (reference sequence). CDR3 DNA sequence: TGTGCCAGCAGTCCGGAGGGGGGGTCCTACGAGCAGTACTTC. It yields the protein CASSPEGGSYEQYF.

The V gene is TRBV11-2, the J gene TRBJ1-1; D remains unclear. CDR3 size: 15 residues. Between the trimmed V and J ends, which lost 2 bases and 0 bases, there was a span of 10 bases. CDR1 SGHAT and CDR2 FQNNGV come from the germline V gene. The CDR3 loop is CASSLRGGLNTEAFF. The DNA for the CDR3 is TGTGCCAGCAGCTTACGTGGCGGGTTGAACACTGAAGCTTTCTTT.

This chain links TRBV10-2 with TRBJ2-7, with no clear D. CDR3 length equals 11 residues. Germline CDR1 reads WSHSY; CDR2 reads SAAADI. Trimming left V 4 bases short and J 9 bases short, with 10 bases between. Written as DNA, the CDR3 is TGCGCCAGCAGTGGACTCGGAGCGCAGTACTTC. Its translation is CASSGLGAQYF.

This chain connects TRBV11-2 to TRBJ2-5; possibly TRBD1 for D (5 bases). Near its end, the DNA agrees better with TRBJ2-7, so the J call may be wrong. Germline assignment: CDR1 SGHAT and CDR2 FQNNGV. The CDR3 has 12 residues. CDR3 region: CASSPNRYEQYF. DNA of the CDR3: TGTGCCAGCAGCCCGAACAGGTACGAGCAGTACTTC.